Shown below are 7 T cell receptor beta chains from a single sample sequenced in a study of spatial heterogeneity in lung cancer. Each CDR3 protein gets one entry after TCRdb re-called the 5' RACE reads with MiXCR. Of tens of thousands of distinct CDR3 sequences listed, roughly 14% are singletons. Noted time point: sample taken at primary tumor resection. Whole RNA, which was extracted from tumor, nontumor lung tissue or frozen PBMC, was sequenced without any cell sorting. The sample consisted of PBMCs, taken at surgery. These receptors were collected from a male donor with early-stage non-small cell lung cancer.

There are many counts of this clonotype. V and J are TRBV4-3 and TRBJ2-2; the D is unclear. The CDR3 length is 13 residues. Germline values: CDR1 LGHNA, CDR2 YSLEER. Trimming stripped 3 bases from V and 7 bases from J, with 9 bases between. In DNA form, the CDR3 reads TGCGCCAGCAGCCACCGGACGGGCGGGGAGCTGTTTTTT. It translates to CASSHRTGGELFF.

This clonotype was seen a few times. This chain joins TRBV29-1 and TRBJ2-2, with D possibly TRBD1 on 6 matching bases. The V end lost 5 bases, the J end lost 4 bases, and 11 bases lay between the germline ends. Germline-derived CDR1 and CDR2 are SQVTM and ANQGSEA. The CDR3 is made up of 13 amino acids. CDR3 nucleotides: TGCAGCGTTCAGGGGCCCCGCACCGGGGAGCTGTTTTTT. Protein product: CSVQGPRTGELFF.

At least ten counts were recorded for this clonotype. V gene TRBV3-1 combines with J gene TRBJ2-3; possibly TRBD2 for D (6 bases). V gave up 2 bases and J gave up 7 bases, with 16 bases separating them. The CDR3 extends over 15 amino acids. Germline V gene data show CDR1 as LGHDT and CDR2 as YNNKEL (reference sequence). CDR3 in amino acids: CASSQTQEGGHTQYF. The DNA of the CDR3 is TGTGCCAGCAGCCAAACCCAGGAGGGCGGCCATACGCAGTATTTT.

This clonotype was recorded at least ten times. The chain employs TRBV4-3 and TRBJ1-5; D is undetermined. The CDR3 sequence is 15 residues long. V was pared by 0 bases and J by 6 bases, with 12 bases between. CDR1 is LGHNA and CDR2 is YSLEER in the germline V gene. This CDR3 is CASSQDPGPSQPQHF. CDR3 DNA sequence: TGCGCCAGCAGCCAAGACCCAGGTCCCTCTCAGCCCCAGCATTTT.

The chain has TRBV20-1 and TRBJ1-2, with D uncertain. The CDR3 loop spans 13 amino acids. V lost 6 bases and J lost 7, with 18 bases in between. Germline CDR1 reads DFQATT; CDR2 reads SNEGSKA (reference sequence). The CDR3 protein is CSATQSQEVGYTF. In DNA, the CDR3 is TGCAGTGCCACACAGTCCCAAGAGGTTGGCTACACCTTC.

This clonotype was seen at least ten times. CDR3 region: CASSPPQGQGNSPLHF. In DNA, the CDR3 is TGTGCCAGCAGCCCACCGCAGGGACAGGGGAATTCACCCCTCCACTTT. This chain connects TRBV7-2 to TRBJ1-6, with 10 bases aligning to TRBD1. Unmatched junction bases numbered 8, after V lost 5 bases and J lost 7 bases. Germline CDR1 SGHTA, CDR2 FQGNSA. The CDR3 runs to 16 residues.

This clonotype has just a few counts. V and J are TRBV24-1 and TRBJ1-1; 10 nucleotides line up with TRBD1. V was pared by 6 bases and J by 6 bases, with 3 bases of the junction left unmatched. CDR1 and CDR2 from the germline V gene are KGHDR and SFDVKD. This CDR3 has 13 residues. The CDR3 is CATSRGQGSEAFF. In DNA, the CDR3 is TGTGCCACCAGTCGGGGACAGGGGTCTGAAGCTTTCTTT.